The present entry profiles one T cell receptor beta chain with its context. The target antigen is unknown. This entry belongs to a study of cytomegalovirus exposure and HLA in healthy donors. Findings of the study overall: Later analysis showed TCR association rates varying by HLA locus, highest for DRB1 and lowest for HLA-C. V- and J-gene trimming in TCR beta was tied to a missense DCLRE1C variant by an analysis performed later.

Germline V gene sequence: CDR1 SGHRS, CDR2 YFSETQ. V was pared by 5 bases and J by 2 bases, with 15 bases of the junction left unmatched. This CDR3 has 17 residues. A multiplex PCR was run with 60 Vbeta primers and 13 Jbeta primers. Method: immunoSEQ multiplex PCR; TCRdb's copy keeps in-frame clones and lacks some. This table holds around 99,000 clones, around 82% found once. The sequence was collected from a man between 35 and 55 years old in good health and CMV-seronegative. The material sequenced was PBMCs. The rearrangement links TRBV5-1 to TRBJ2-7; 8 bases are shared with TRBD1. The CDR3 sequence: CASRRGLGQGVPYEQYF. The DNA for the CDR3 is TGCGCCAGCAGACGGGGCCTAGGACAGGGTGTCCCCTACGAGCAGTACTTC.